This T cell receptor (beta chain) came from a study of response to subunit inactivated influenza vaccine. Regarding the study as a whole: The authors put forward the suggestion that each seasonal influenza vaccination may bring in only a limited number of new T cells.

As to this clonotype: Its antigen is as yet unknown.

Via MiXCR, TCRdb re-called the RT-PCR reads, giving one row per CDR3 protein. Of 650,000 or so distinct CDR3 sequences in the sample, about 15% were seen once. This CDR3 is built from 14 residues. Trimming left V 5 bases short and J 9 bases short, with 14 bases between. The chain links TRBV12-3 or TRBV12-4 to TRBJ1-6; possible D gene TRBD1, 5 bases. Source: PBMCs from blood, taken less than 15 days before vaccination. The sequence derives from a man aged 50 to 60 who received an inactivated influenza vaccine. The DNA of the CDR3 is TGTGCCAGCAGTCCCGGGACTTGGAGTTCACCCCTCCACTTT. This sequence encodes CASSPGTWSSPLHF.